These 28 T cell receptor beta chains originate from one sample sequenced in a study of blood T cell repertoires in COVID-19. Method: immunoSEQ multiplex PCR; TCRdb's copy keeps in-frame clones and lacks some. The sample gives about 180,000 clones, approximately 85% of which show up once; about a tenth is in the top ten. The sample taken for sequencing was peripheral blood. These receptors came from a human donor with active or convalescent COVID-19. The donor label of this sample is uncertain.

The chain uses TRBV4-3 and TRBJ1-2; 7 positions agree with TRBD1. The CDR3 extends over 14 amino acids. Germline V gives CDR1 LGHNA, CDR2 YSLEER. J lost 8 bases, V lost 5 bases, and 11 bases had no gene match. The CDR3 DNA is TGCGCCAGCAGCTCCGGGACAGACAAGGCCGGCTACACCTTC. Residues: CASSSGTDKAGYTF.

The rearrangement joins TRBV4-2 to TRBJ2-3; TRBD2 matches at 15 bases. This CDR3 is built from 17 residues. Germline V gene lookup returns CDR1 LGHNA and CDR2 YNFKEQ. V was pared by 4 bases and J by 5 bases, with 7 bases of the junction left unmatched. DNA of the CDR3: TGTGCCAGCAGCCCGAGGACTAGCGGGAGGGCCATAGATACGCAGTATTTT. Amino acid sequence: CASSPRTSGRAIDTQYF.

The chain uses TRBV4-2 and TRBJ2-6; the match to TRBD1 covers 7 bases. The ends lost 4 bases at V and 3 bases at J; junction bases unmatched: 3. Germline V gene lookup returns CDR1 LGHNA and CDR2 YNFKEQ. The CDR3 loop spans 15 amino acids. The CDR3 spells CASSPDRDGANVLTF. CDR3 DNA: TGTGCCAGCAGCCCCGACAGGGATGGGGCCAACGTCCTGACTTTC.

V gene TRBV28 combines with J gene TRBJ1-6; D gene unclear. The germline V gene has CDR1 MDHEN and CDR2 SYDVKM. V lost 2 bases, J lost 3 bases, and 11 bases lay in between. The CDR3 extends over 16 amino acids. CDR3 DNA sequence: TGTGCCAGCAGTTTAGGAGGTTTCGGCTATAATTCACCCCTCCACTTT. It is translated as CASSLGGFGYNSPLHF.

V usage is TRBV28 and J usage is TRBJ2-7; 10 nucleotides agree with TRBD2. The V segment lost 5 bases and the J segment 3 bases; nucleotides outside the gene matches: 22. CDR1 is MDHEN, CDR2 SYDVKM, per germline. This CDR3 is built from 20 residues. The chain's CDR3 is CASSTRQGASSSGSFYEQYF. Written as DNA, the CDR3 is TGTGCCAGCAGTACCCGACAGGGCGCATCCTCTAGCGGGAGCTTCTACGAGCAGTACTTC. Looking up the rest from reference TRBV28 and TRBJ2-7 gives the full variable domain: DVKVTQSSRYLVKRTGEKVFLECVQDMDHENMFWYRQDPGLGLRLIYFSYDVKMKEKGDIPEGYSVSREKKERFSLILESASTNQTSMYLCASSTRQGASSSGSFYEQYFGPGTRLTVT.

The rearrangement uses TRBV9 and TRBJ1-2, with TRBD1 matching 7 bases. Germline-derived CDR1 and CDR2 are SGDLS and YYNGEE. The CDR3 has 17 amino acids. Trimming removed 3 bases from V and 1 base from J; junction bases left unmatched: 12. The CDR3 reads CASSAPRTGARNYGYTF. The CDR3 bases are TGTGCCAGCAGCGCCCCCCGAACAGGGGCCCGTAACTATGGCTACACCTTC. Drawing the rest from reference TRBV9 and TRBJ1-2, the complete variable domain is DSGVTQTPKHLITATGQRVTLRCSPRSGDLSVYWYQQSLDQGLQFLIQYYNGEERAKGNILERFSAQQFPDLHSELNLSSLELGDSALYFCASSAPRTGARNYGYTFGSGTRLTVV.

The CDR3 DNA reads TGTGCCAGCAGTGAATTCCACAAAGAGACCCAGTACTTC. Its translation is CASSEFHKETQYF. V gene TRBV2 combines with J gene TRBJ2-5, with D hard to call. V shed 2 bases and J shed 3 bases, with 7 bases lying between them. CDR1 and CDR2 (germline): SNHLY, FYNNEI. The CDR3 contains 13 residues.

The chain carries TRBV5-1 and TRBJ2-1; 9 positions match TRBD1. The V and J ends lost 3 bases and 3 bases, in that order; junction bases with no gene match: 10. The CDR3 consists of 17 residues. In germline, CDR1 is SGHRS, CDR2 YFSETQ. CDR3 DNA: TGCGCCAGCAGCTCCACAGGGGGCGTAGGCGTCTACAATGAGCAGTTCTTC. Protein sequence: CASSSTGGVGVYNEQFF.

The V gene is TRBV7-8, the J gene TRBJ2-7, with 8 bases matching TRBD2. CDR3 length: 16 residues. Germline CDR1 is SGHVS and CDR2 is FQNEAQ. The junction had 15 bases not matched to a gene; V was cut back by 5 bases and J by 6 bases. In DNA, the CDR3 is TGTGCCAGCAGCGCCACGCCGGGACTAGGGAGGCGCGAGCAGTACTTC. This sequence encodes CASSATPGLGRREQYF.

Here the CDR3 reads CASGPHEQYF. CDR3 sequence (DNA): TGTGCCAGCGGGCCTCACGAGCAGTACTTC. The chain is built from TRBV28 and TRBJ2-7, with D uncertain. This CDR3 region has 10 residues. Trimming stripped 8 bases from V and 5 bases from J, with 7 bases between. Per germline, CDR1 MDHEN and CDR2 SYDVKM.

The rearrangement joins TRBV29-1 to TRBJ2-5; D is uncertain. Germline V lookup: CDR1 SQVTM, CDR2 ANQGSEA. The CDR3 loop spans 12 amino acids. V lost 5 bases and J 2 bases, leaving 9 bases between the germline ends. CDR3 DNA sequence: TGCAGCGTTATGGAGATACAAGAGACCCAGTACTTC. It yields the protein CSVMEIQETQYF.

This sequence joins TRBV5-1 and TRBJ1-4; no reliable D call. CDR3 length: 15 amino acids. Germline V gene lookup returns CDR1 SGHRS and CDR2 YFSETQ. The V end lost 0 bases, the J end lost 6 bases, and 12 bases lay between the germline ends. The CDR3 region is CASSLAGRSDEKLFF. CDR3 DNA sequence: TGCGCCAGCAGCTTGGCCGGGAGGTCTGATGAAAAACTGTTTTTT.

The chain links TRBV19 to TRBJ2-3, with 15 bases identical to TRBD2. CDR3 length equals 19 residues. After removal of 7 bases from V and 3 bases from J, the junction contained 14 bases not matched to a gene. Looked up from germline, CDR1 is LNHDA and CDR2 is SQIVND (reference sequence). The CDR3 sequence: CASTVSGTSGRWGTDTQYF. The CDR3 DNA follows: TGTGCCAGTACTGTTTCCGGGACTAGCGGGAGGTGGGGGACAGATACGCAGTATTTT.

V usage is TRBV29-1 and J usage is TRBJ2-5, with TRBD1 matching over 9 bases. Germline lookup yields CDR1 SQVTM and CDR2 ANQGSEA. V was clipped by 5 bases and J by 5 bases; unmatched bases: 15. The CDR3 totals 16 residues. The CDR3 nucleotides are TGCAGCGTTTTGGGGGTTCGGGGGACAGGGAAGGAGACCCAGTACTTC. As protein: CSVLGVRGTGKETQYF.

This chain links TRBV9 with TRBJ2-2, with D possibly being TRBD2 (5 bases). The CDR3 totals 14 residues. From germline, CDR1 is SGDLS and CDR2 YYNGEE. Trimming shortened V by 1 base and J by 11 bases, and 15 bases separated the two germline ends. The CDR3 sequence is CASSVSVGGGELFF. The CDR3 DNA reads TGTGCCAGCAGCGTATCGGTAGGTGGAGGAGAGCTGTTTTTT.

This sequence joins TRBV19 and TRBJ2-3; TRBD1 might be the D (5 bases). Germline V CDR1 and CDR2: LNHDA, SQIVND (reference sequence). The V gene lost 9 bases and the J gene lost 5 bases, with 18 bases spanning the gap. This CDR3 has 14 residues. The DNA for the CDR3 is TGTGCCAGCTCCCACGTAGGGGTTTTAGATACGCAGTATTTT. This sequence encodes CASSHVGVLDTQYF.

The chain couples TRBV11-2 to TRBJ2-7; possible D gene TRBD1, 5 bases. This CDR3 spans 16 amino acids. Trimming shortened V by 5 bases and J by 3 bases, and 20 bases separated the two germline ends. The germline V gene encodes CDR1 SGHAT and CDR2 FQNNGV. CDR3 amino acids: CASSRASGADLYEQYF. Written as DNA, the CDR3 is TGTGCCAGCAGCCGCGCGAGTGGGGCGGACCTCTACGAGCAGTACTTC.

J is TRBJ2-7 and V is TRBV19, with D maybe TRBD1 (6 bases). V was shortened by 5 bases and J by 0 bases, with 11 bases between the two germline ends. This CDR3 contains 14 residues. From germline, CDR1 is LNHDA and CDR2 SQIVND (reference sequence). The CDR3 here is CASSGGPFSYEQYF. CDR3 nucleotides: TGTGCCAGTAGTGGGGGCCCCTTCTCCTACGAGCAGTACTTC.

This clone came up a few times. CDR3 coding DNA: TGTGCCAGCATTGGAGGGGGGGTGACGATTAACTATGGCTACACCTTC. Translated, it gives CASIGGGVTINYGYTF. The J gene is TRBJ1-2, the V gene TRBV28, with a possible D match to TRBD1 (6 bases). Germline loops: CDR1 MDHEN, CDR2 SYDVKM. With 7 bases removed from V and 1 base from J, the gap between germline ends came to 19 bases. This CDR3 contains 16 residues.

This sequence joins TRBV6-5 and TRBJ1-2, with 8 bases identical to TRBD1. V gave up 5 bases and J gave up 11 bases; unmatched junction bases: 13. Germline V gene data show CDR1 as MNHEY and CDR2 as SVGAGI. CDR3 length equals 14 residues. Here the CDR3 reads CASSQQGDRKGYTF. CDR3 DNA sequence: TGTGCCAGCAGTCAACAGGGGGACCGTAAGGGATACACCTTC.

In nucleotides, the CDR3 is TGTGCCAGCAGCCTAAAGAGGGCCACAGGGGGCATTGGCACCGGGGAGCTGTTTTTT. It yields the protein CASSLKRATGGIGTGELFF. The chain recombines TRBV4-2 with TRBJ2-2, with 9 bases aligning to TRBD1. With 4 bases clipped from V and 4 bases from J, the junction kept 16 bases outside the gene matches. The CDR3 sequence is 19 residues long. Germline CDR1 and CDR2: LGHNA and YNFKEQ.

This clone was counted a single time. The chain employs TRBV2 and TRBJ2-3; D is undetermined. The V end lost 7 bases, the J end lost 2 bases, and 10 bases lay between the germline ends. This CDR3 has 13 residues. Germline V gene sequence: CDR1 SNHLY, CDR2 FYNNEI. The chain's CDR3 is CASKEAITDTQYF. DNA for the CDR3: TGTGCCAGCAAGGAAGCTATCACAGATACGCAGTATTTT.

The genes are TRBV30 and TRBJ2-3; D is unresolved. Germline CDR1 and CDR2: GTSNPN and SVGIG (reference sequence). The CDR3 spans 13 residues. The V gene lost 0 bases and the J gene lost 5 bases, with 9 bases spanning the gap. The CDR3 DNA reads as TGTGCCTGGAGTGTACCCTCCGGAGATACGCAGTATTTT. Its translation is CAWSVPSGDTQYF.

This chain uses TRBV19 with TRBJ2-1; D is possibly TRBD1 (5 bases). The CDR3 is 14 amino acids. CDR1 and CDR2 from the germline V gene are LNHDA and SQIVND (reference sequence). Trimming left V 9 bases short and J 3 bases short, with 15 bases between. The CDR3: CARMGHFNYNEQFF. For the CDR3, the DNA is TGTGCCAGAATGGGGCACTTCAACTACAATGAGCAGTTCTTC.

The rearrangement uses TRBV19 and TRBJ2-1, with D tentatively TRBD1 (8 bases). The germline CDR1 and CDR2 sequences are LNHDA and SQIVND (reference sequence). The CDR3 length is 14 residues. V shed 9 bases and J shed 7 bases, with 19 bases lying between them. The CDR3 region is CASTGGGVGNEQFF. The DNA for the CDR3 is TGTGCCAGCACAGGGGGGGGTGTGGGAAATGAGCAGTTCTTC.

The rearrangement links TRBV12-3 or TRBV12-4 to TRBJ2-7; maybe TRBD2 (5 bases). Deletions cut 6 bases from V and 3 bases from J, with 12 bases between. CDR3 length: 13 residues. The CDR3 loop reads CASSSSGSYEQYF. The DNA of the CDR3 is TGTGCCAGCAGCTCCTCGGGGAGCTACGAGCAGTACTTC.

J is TRBJ1-5 and V is TRBV7-9, with TRBD1 identical over 9 bases. The CDR3 covers 18 residues. The ends lost 2 bases at V and 2 bases at J; junction bases unmatched: 10. Germline V CDR1 and CDR2: SEHNR, FQNEAQ (reference sequence). This chain's CDR3 is CASSLWTGDGRGNQPQHF. The CDR3 nucleotides read TGTGCCAGCAGCTTATGGACAGGGGATGGGAGGGGCAATCAGCCCCAGCATTTT.

This chain uses TRBV7-9 with TRBJ2-3; 9 bases match TRBD1. V shed 5 bases and J 4 bases; nucleotides not matched to a gene: 13. The CDR3 has 17 amino acids. In germline, CDR1 is SEHNR, CDR2 FQNEAQ (reference sequence). CDR3 protein: CASSPQIGQGFSDTQYF. The CDR3 DNA follows: TGTGCCAGCAGCCCGCAGATAGGACAGGGGTTCTCAGATACGCAGTATTTT.